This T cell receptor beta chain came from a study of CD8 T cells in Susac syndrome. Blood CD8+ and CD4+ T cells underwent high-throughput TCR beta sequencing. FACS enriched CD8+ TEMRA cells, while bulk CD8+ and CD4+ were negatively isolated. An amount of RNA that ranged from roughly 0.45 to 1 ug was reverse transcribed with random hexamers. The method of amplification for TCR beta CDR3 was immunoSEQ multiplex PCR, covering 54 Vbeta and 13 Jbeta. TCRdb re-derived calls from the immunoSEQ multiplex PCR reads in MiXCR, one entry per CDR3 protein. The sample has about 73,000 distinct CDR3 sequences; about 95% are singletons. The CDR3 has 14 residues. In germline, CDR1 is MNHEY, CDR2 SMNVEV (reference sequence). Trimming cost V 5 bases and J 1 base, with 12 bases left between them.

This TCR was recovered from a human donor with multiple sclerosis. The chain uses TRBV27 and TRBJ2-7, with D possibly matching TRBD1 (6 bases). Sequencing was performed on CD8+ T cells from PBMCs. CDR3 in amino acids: CASSRGTTSYEQYF. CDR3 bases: TGTGCCAGCAGTCGTGGGACAACGTCCTACGAGCAGTACTTC.